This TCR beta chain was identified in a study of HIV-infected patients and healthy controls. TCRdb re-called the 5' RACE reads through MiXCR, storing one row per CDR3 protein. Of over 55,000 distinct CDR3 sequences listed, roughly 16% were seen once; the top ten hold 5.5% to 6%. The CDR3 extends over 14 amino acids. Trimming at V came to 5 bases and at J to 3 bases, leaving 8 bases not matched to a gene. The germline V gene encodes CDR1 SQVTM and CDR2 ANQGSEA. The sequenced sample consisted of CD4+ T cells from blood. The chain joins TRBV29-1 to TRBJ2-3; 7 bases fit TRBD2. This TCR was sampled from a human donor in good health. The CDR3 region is CSVRGGRVTDTQYF. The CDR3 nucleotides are TGCAGCGTTCGTGGTGGGAGGGTAACAGATACGCAGTATTTT.